Following are 11 T cell receptor beta chains from one sample sequenced in a study of neurological immune-mediated disorders. One entry per CDR3 protein, called by TCRdb with MiXCR from the 5' RACE reads. The data show about 82,000 distinct CDR3 sequences, 2.6% seen once. Specimen: PBMCs. These receptors all stem from a woman aged 30 to 39 with multiple sclerosis.

The table lists this clonotype with many counts. The CDR3 DNA reads TGTGCCAGCAGTGAAGCTAGGGCAGGGAACTGGGAAAAACTGTTTTTT. It encodes CASSEARAGNWEKLFF. The rearrangement joins TRBV25-1 to TRBJ1-4, with D perhaps matching TRBD1 (5 bases). There are 16 residues in the CDR3. The germline gives CDR1 MGHDK, CDR2 SYGVNS. The V end lost 2 bases, the J end lost 8 bases, and 18 bases lay between the germline ends.

This clonotype has a count of ten or more. V usage is TRBV20-1 and J usage is TRBJ1-4; D gene ambiguous. Germline V gene data show CDR1 as DFQATT and CDR2 as SNEGSKA (reference sequence). The CDR3 is made up of 15 amino acids. The ends were cut back, 1 base at V and 1 base at J, with 10 bases in the middle. DNA for the CDR3: TGCAGTGCTAGAGCCATTCAAAAAACTAATGAAAAACTGTTTTTT. Protein sequence: CSARAIQKTNEKLFF.

In its sample, this clonotype was seen many times. The V call is TRBV15, the J call TRBJ1-5, with TRBD1 as a possible D gene (5 bases). The CDR3 sequence is 16 residues long. Trimming shortened V by 1 base and J by 5 bases, and 15 bases separated the two germline ends. CDR1 and CDR2 (germline): LNHNV, YYDKDF (reference sequence). CDR3 DNA: TGTGCCACCAGCAGAGCCGCCGGGGCGGGCCATCAGCCCCAGCATTTT. Translation gives CATSRAAGAGHQPQHF.

There are many counts of this clonotype. The J gene is TRBJ2-6, the V gene TRBV27, with a tentative D call TRBD2 (5 bases). CDR1 MNHEY and CDR2 SMNVEV come from the germline V gene (reference sequence). The CDR3 runs to 15 residues. V was clipped by 4 bases and J by 1 base, with 8 bases between them. CDR3 coding DNA: TGTGCCAGCAGTTCCACGGGGTCTGGGGCCAACGTCCTGACTTTC. It yields the protein CASSSTGSGANVLTF.

The sample holds a few counts of this clonotype. J is TRBJ1-1 and V is TRBV14; D remains ambiguous. Germline V gene data show CDR1 as SGHDN and CDR2 as FVKESK. The V and J ends lost 4 bases and 3 bases respectively, with 9 bases between them. The CDR3 is 13 amino acids. The CDR3 region has the DNA TGTGCCAGCAGCCGACTGAGGGACACTGAAGCTTTCTTT. Its protein is CASSRLRDTEAFF.

This clonotype was counted ten times or more. The chain employs TRBV20-1 and TRBJ2-1, with 8 bases identical to TRBD2. The germline gives CDR1 DFQATT, CDR2 SNEGSKA (reference sequence). This CDR3 has 15 residues. With V trimmed by 0 bases and J by 3 bases, 4 bases remained unmatched. DNA of the CDR3: TGCAGTGCTAGAGAGACTAGCGAGAACTACAATGAGCAGTTCTTC. Translating it yields CSARETSENYNEQFF.

This clonotype was observed a handful of times. Possible read error: a much larger clone is one base away. The DNA is omitted, as the CDR3 cannot be located on it reliably, and the CDR3 follows TCRdb's listing. The chain joins TRBV20-1 to TRBJ2-5; the table calls TRBD1, which could not be checked here. The germline gives CDR1 DFQATT, CDR2 SNEGSKA (reference sequence). A total of 17 residues make up the CDR3, ends included. The CDR3: CSAIYGFGKGSSETKYF.

With respect to this clonotype: This may be a read error: a much more frequent sequence differs by one nucleotide. The rearrangement joins TRBV5-5 to TRBJ2-7; D remains unclear. V was clipped by 3 bases and J by 4 bases, with 14 bases between them. Germline lookup yields CDR1 SGHKS and CDR2 YYEKEE (reference sequence). This CDR3 has 14 amino acids. CDR3 DNA sequence: TGTGCCAGCAGCTACGGAATAGCAGATTACGAGCAGTACTTC. Translating gives CASSYGIADYEQYF.

This clonotype was detected ten times or more. The chain joins TRBV7-6 to TRBJ2-1; D possibly corresponds to TRBD2 (7 bases). This CDR3 is 14 amino acids long. Trimming left V 6 bases short and J 3 bases short, with 12 bases between. Germline CDR1 and CDR2: SGHVS and FNYEAQ. The CDR3 sequence: CASSRGGDYNEQFF. DNA for the CDR3: TGTGCCAGCAGTAGGGGGGGGGACTACAATGAGCAGTTCTTC. Full variable domain (missing parts from reference TRBV7-6 and TRBJ2-1): GAGVSQSPRYKVTKRGQDVALRCDPISGHVSLYWYRQALGQGPEFLTYFNYEAQQDKSGLPNDRFSAERPEGSISTLTIQRTEQRDSAMYRCASSRGGDYNEQFFGPGTRLTVL.

Many counts were recorded for this clonotype. The J gene is TRBJ2-1, the V gene TRBV4-3, with unresolved D. The CDR3 extends over 15 amino acids. Trimming took off 4 bases at V and 3 bases at J, with 13 bases between the two ends. Germline-derived CDR1 and CDR2 are LGHNA and YSLEER. This CDR3 is CASSLGRGVYNEQFF. The CDR3 DNA sequence: TGCGCCAGCAGCCTAGGCCGTGGAGTCTACAATGAGCAGTTCTTC.

This clonotype appeared many times. The rearrangement uses TRBV20-1 and TRBJ1-5; 9 bases fit TRBD1. The CDR3 length is 14 residues. V was clipped by 0 bases and J by 7 bases; unmatched bases: 4. Germline values: CDR1 DFQATT, CDR2 SNEGSKA (reference sequence). The CDR3: CSARDTGGYQPQHF. As DNA, the CDR3 is TGCAGTGCTAGAGATACAGGGGGCTACCAGCCCCAGCATTTT.